These T cell receptor beta chains were read from a single sample in a study of T cell changes during pregnancy in multiple sclerosis. Sequenced by immunoSEQ multiplex PCR; TCRdb stores in-frame clones only, minus some. The sample holds roughly 50,000 clones, about 90% seen once. The source material was peripheral blood, sampled after pregnancy. These receptor sequences come from a female donor in good health, enrolled as a control in a pregnancy study. The CDR3 runs from the conserved cysteine through the conserved F or W. The order of the fields is D gene, V gene, clone size, J gene, CDR3 DNA, CDR3 protein. D genes are given only for firm matches. The size of a clone is reported for some rows only, either as once, few or many, or as a class for expanded clones.

>-|TRBV4-1|once|TRBJ2-7
TGCGCCAGCAGCCAAGACCCCGGGGGGCGCTCCTACGAGCAGTACTTC
CASSQDPGGRSYEQYF
>-|TRBV5-1|once|TRBJ1-4
TGCGCCAGCAGCTTCGGCGGTGCAACTAATGAAAAACTGTTTTTT
CASSFGGATNEKLFF
>TRBD2|TRBV4-3|-|TRBJ2-1
TGCGCCAGCAGCCCAGGGACTAGCGGGAGGGATGAGCAGTTCTTC
CASSPGTSGRDEQFF
>TRBD2|TRBV14|-|TRBJ2-1
TGTGCCAGCAGCCAAGAGCTCACTAGCGCCAATGAGCAGTTCTTC
CASSQELTSANEQFF
>-|TRBV9|-|TRBJ2-3
TGTGCCAGCAGCGTAGGGCGGGGGACACAAGTCAGCACAGATACGCAGTATTTT
CASSVGRGTQVSTDTQYF
>TRBD2|TRBV6-5|-|TRBJ2-7
TGTGCCAGCATCCGGACCGGGGGGTCCTACGAGCAGTACTTC
CASIRTGGSYEQYF
>-|TRBV5-5|-|TRBJ1-2
TGTGCCAGCAGCCCGCTGGTAGGGGCCGGCGGCTATGGCTACACCTTC
CASSPLVGAGGYGYTF
>TRBD2|TRBV5-6|-|TRBJ2-4
TGTGCCAGCAGCCGGAGCGGGATTGGGGAAAACATTCAGTACTTC
CASSRSGIGENIQYF
>-|TRBV2|-|TRBJ1-1
TGTGCCAGCACAAGGGTAGGGGATGACACTGAAGCTTTCTTT
CASTRVGDDTEAFF
>-|TRBV11-2|-|TRBJ1-4
TGTGCCAGCAGCTTTAGGTCGCGGGGGATGGGGAGTGAAAAACTGTTTTTT
CASSFRSRGMGSEKLFF
>TRBD1|TRBV7-9|-|TRBJ2-1
TGTGCCAGCAGCACGTCTTTTCCGGGACAGGGGGCGAATGAGCAGTTCTTC
CASSTSFPGQGANEQFF
>TRBD1|TRBV28|-|TRBJ1-2
TGTGCCAGCAGACAGGGGTATGGCTACACCTTC
CASRQGYGYTF
>-|TRBV28|-|TRBJ2-1
TGTGCCAGCAGTTTGGGCAGGTACAATGAGCAGTTCTTC
CASSLGRYNEQFF
>-|TRBV7-2|-|TRBJ1-2
TGTGCCAGCAGCTTAGCGCCACGGGGGATGGTAGGAGGCTACACCTTC
CASSLAPRGMVGGYTF
>-|TRBV7-2|-|TRBJ2-1
TGTGCCAGCAGCTCCGCTTACGGGGATGAGCAGTTCTTC
CASSSAYGDEQFF
>-|TRBV10-2|-|TRBJ1-2
TGCGCCGGATCCTCAGGGGACCCCACCTATGGCTACACCTTC
CAGSSGDPTYGYTF
>TRBD1|TRBV18|once|TRBJ2-7
TGTGCCAGCTCACCTCCGGGACAGGGTTCACCTTACGAGCAGTACTTC
CASSPPGQGSPYEQYF
>TRBD1|TRBV29-1|-|TRBJ1-2
TGCAGCGTGAACCATCCGGGACAGTCGGGCTACACCTTC
CSVNHPGQSGYTF
>TRBD1|TRBV6-5|-|TRBJ1-2
TGTGCCAGCAGGATAGGGACAGGGTTGTGGTATGGCTACACCTTC
CASRIGTGLWYGYTF
>TRBD1|TRBV5-1|-|TRBJ2-7
TGCGCCAGCAGTCGGGACAGAGTTTACGAGCAGTACTTC
CASSRDRVYEQYF
>TRBD1|TRBV5-1|-|TRBJ1-2
TGCGCCAGCAGCCCGGGGACAGGGGTTGGCTACACCTTC
CASSPGTGVGYTF
>TRBD2|TRBV29-1|-|TRBJ2-3
TGCAGCGTTGGGACGGCGGGAGCGAAAGATACGCAGTATTTT
CSVGTAGAKDTQYF
>TRBD2|TRBV5-8|-|TRBJ2-3
TGTGCCAGCAGCTTTGGGGCTAGCGGGGGCAACACAGATACGCAGTATTTT
CASSFGASGGNTDTQYF
>-|TRBV27|few|TRBJ1-6
TGTGCCAGCAGTTTAGAGGGTAGCAGCGGCATCCTCTTACCCCTCCACTTT
CASSLEGSSGILLPLHF
>-|TRBV25-1|-|TRBJ1-1
TGTGCCAGCAGTGAAGCCCTCCGGGGAAACACTGAAGCTTTCTTT
CASSEALRGNTEAFF
>-|TRBV6-1|-|TRBJ2-1
TGTGCCAGCAGTGAACGAGGGCTTAGCTACAATGAGCAGTTCTTC
CASSERGLSYNEQFF
>-|TRBV10-3|-|TRBJ2-3
TGTGCCGCGCGAGCGGACCACGGCCCAGATACGCAGTATTTT
CAARADHGPDTQYF
>TRBD1|TRBV29-1|-|TRBJ1-1
TGCAGCGTTAGACAGGGGCAGCGAGGCACTGAAGCTTTCTTT
CSVRQGQRGTEAFF
>TRBD1|TRBV2|-|TRBJ2-5
TGTGCCAGCGGAGGGGACAGGATCCGTCGGGACTTC
CASGGDRIRRDF
>TRBD2|TRBV6-4|-|TRBJ2-3
TGTGCCAGCAGTGACTCGACTAGCGGGGGGGATACGCAGTATTTT
CASSDSTSGGDTQYF
>-|TRBV7-9|-|TRBJ2-3
TGTGCCAGCAGCTTAGACTTAGCACACGCTGATACGCAGTATTTT
CASSLDLAHADTQYF
>TRBD1|TRBV18|once|TRBJ1-2
TGTGCCAGCTCACCCTCCGGGACAGGGGGCTTCTATGGCTACACCTTC
CASSPSGTGGFYGYTF
>-|TRBV27|once|TRBJ1-4
TGTGCCAGCAGTCTCCCGGGAGGCAAACTGTTTTTT
CASSLPGGKLFF
>-|TRBV7-2|-|TRBJ1-5
TGTGCCAGCAGCCTGAGGGGCAATCAGCCCCAGCATTTT
CASSLRGNQPQHF
>TRBD2|TRBV19|-|TRBJ2-1
TGTGCCAGTAGTATAGGTAGCGGGGGGGCGTATGAGCAGTTCTTC
CASSIGSGGAYEQFF
>-|TRBV18|-|TRBJ1-1
TGTGCCAGCTCACCAACCGAACGGGGGAACACTGAAGCTTTCTTT
CASSPTERGNTEAFF
>-|TRBV4-3|-|TRBJ1-2
TGCGCCAGCAGCCAGGACAGAAACCCCTATGGCTACACCTTC
CASSQDRNPYGYTF
>-|TRBV7-9|-|TRBJ2-7
TGTGCCAGCAGCTTAACAGGTGGCCCTTTGGAGCAGTACTTC
CASSLTGGPLEQYF
>-|TRBV5-1|-|TRBJ1-4
TGCGCCAGCAGCTTGGAATCGCGGGGAATTAATGAAAAACTGTTTTTT
CASSLESRGINEKLFF
>TRBD2|TRBV7-8|-|TRBJ2-1
TGTGCCAGCAGCTTATATGAGCCGGGACTAGCGGGTTCTAATGAGCAGTTCTTC
CASSLYEPGLAGSNEQFF
>TRBD1|TRBV27|once|TRBJ1-1
TGTGCCAGCAGAGTACAGGGGGCAGGGATTGGGCCTGAAGCTTTCTTT
CASRVQGAGIGPEAFF
>TRBD2|TRBV5-6|-|TRBJ2-1
TGTGCCAGCAGCGGTAGCGGGGGGCTCTACAATGAGCAGTTCTTC
CASSGSGGLYNEQFF
>-|TRBV11-2|-|TRBJ2-7
TGTGCCAGCAGCCCGTTCTACCCGACCCCTCTAGGCGAGCAGTACTTC
CASSPFYPTPLGEQYF
>TRBD1|TRBV27|-|TRBJ2-7
TGTGCCAGCAGTCATTGGACAGGGGACTCCTACGAGCAGTACTTC
CASSHWTGDSYEQYF
>TRBD1|TRBV10-3|once|TRBJ1-6
TGTGCCATCAGTTCTCAGGGGGCGGGAGATTCACCCCTCCACTTT
CAISSQGAGDSPLHF
>-|TRBV2|-|TRBJ2-2
TGTGCCAGCAGTGAATCATCAGGCACCGGGGAGCTGTTTTTT
CASSESSGTGELFF
>TRBD2|TRBV4-1|-|TRBJ2-1
TGCGCCAGCAGCCAACGTTTACTAGCGGGTCGGAATGAGCAGTTCTTC
CASSQRLLAGRNEQFF
>-|TRBV6-6|-|TRBJ2-5
TGTGCCAGCAGTTACAGGGGGGAGACCCAGTACTTC
CASSYRGETQYF
>-|TRBV4-1|-|TRBJ2-1
TGCGCCAGCAGCGACGACGGGGTCTCCTACAATGAGCAGTTCTTC
CASSDDGVSYNEQFF
>-|TRBV19|-|TRBJ2-5
TGTGCCAGTAGTAGGGCTTATCAAGAGACCCAGTACTTC
CASSRAYQETQYF
>TRBD1|TRBV9|-|TRBJ1-2
TGTGCCAGCAGCCCCCGACAGGGGGCAGACTATGGCTACACCTTC
CASSPRQGADYGYTF